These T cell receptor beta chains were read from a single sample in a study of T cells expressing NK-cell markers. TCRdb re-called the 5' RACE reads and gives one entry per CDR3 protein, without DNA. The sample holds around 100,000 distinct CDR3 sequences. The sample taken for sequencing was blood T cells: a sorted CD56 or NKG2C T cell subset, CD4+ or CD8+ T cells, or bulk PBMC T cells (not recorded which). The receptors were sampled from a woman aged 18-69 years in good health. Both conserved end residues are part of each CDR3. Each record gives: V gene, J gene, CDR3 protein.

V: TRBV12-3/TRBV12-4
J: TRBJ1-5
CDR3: CATSPGNQPQHF

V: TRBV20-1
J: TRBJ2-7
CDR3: CSAIRGTSYEQYF

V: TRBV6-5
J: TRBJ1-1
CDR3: CASSYGSGSEAFF

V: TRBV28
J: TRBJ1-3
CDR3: CASGPDRDNTIYF

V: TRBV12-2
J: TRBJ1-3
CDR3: CASPYIRAGNTIYF

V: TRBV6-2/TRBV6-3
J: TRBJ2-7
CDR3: CASSYSRRVAYEQYF

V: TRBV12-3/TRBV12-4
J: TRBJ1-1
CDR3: CASTLDGKQAFF

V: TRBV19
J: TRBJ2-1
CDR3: CASATSGGYNEQFF

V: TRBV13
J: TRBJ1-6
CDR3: CASSLARTGAYNSPLHF

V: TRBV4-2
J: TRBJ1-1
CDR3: CASSQTGLNTEAFF

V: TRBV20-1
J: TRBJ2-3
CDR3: CSARRANALTDTQYF

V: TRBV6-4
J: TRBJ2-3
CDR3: CASSDSPGGDSTDTQYF

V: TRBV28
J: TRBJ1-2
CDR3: CASESSSSYGYTF

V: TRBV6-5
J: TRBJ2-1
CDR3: CASSYSGLAGSSYNEQFF

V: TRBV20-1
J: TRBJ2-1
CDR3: CSARGLAGRTYEQFF

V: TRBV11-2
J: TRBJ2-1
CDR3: CASNRQGPSSYNEQFF

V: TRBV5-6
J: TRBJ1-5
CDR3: CASSPGTGLGQPQHF

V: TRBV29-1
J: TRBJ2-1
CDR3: CSCSSGLYNEQFF

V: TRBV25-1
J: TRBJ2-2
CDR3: CASSEWGGENPGELFF

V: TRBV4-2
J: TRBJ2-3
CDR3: CASSDSGTTDTQYF

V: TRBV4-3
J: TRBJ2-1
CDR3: CASSQGSAGGHDEQFF

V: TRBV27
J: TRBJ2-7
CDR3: CASSLSGGYYEQYF

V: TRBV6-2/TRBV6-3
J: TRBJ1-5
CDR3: CASTYGRGLGNQPQHF

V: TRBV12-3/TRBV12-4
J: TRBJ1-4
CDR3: CASKQGGEKLFF

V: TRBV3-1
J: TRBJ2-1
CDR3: CASSPFGSYNEQFF

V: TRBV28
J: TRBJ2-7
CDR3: CASSLRLAVYEQYF

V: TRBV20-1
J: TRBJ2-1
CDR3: CSAWDSYNEQFF

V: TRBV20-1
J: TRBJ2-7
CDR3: CSATPGTGESAPYEQYF

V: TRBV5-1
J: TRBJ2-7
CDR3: CASSLFGGLTYEQYF

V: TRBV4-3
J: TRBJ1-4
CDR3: CASSQDLGDRWEKLFF

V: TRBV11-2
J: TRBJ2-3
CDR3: CASSSDRVFNTDTQYF

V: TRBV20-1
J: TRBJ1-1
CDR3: CSAALGLEAFF

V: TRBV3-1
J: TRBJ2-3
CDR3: CASSPRLAGGHSTDTQYF

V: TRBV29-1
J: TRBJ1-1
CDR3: CSSGADPGSEAFF

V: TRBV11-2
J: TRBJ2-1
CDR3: CASSFTSGGASYNEQFF

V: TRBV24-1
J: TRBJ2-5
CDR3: CATSDSGTQETQYF

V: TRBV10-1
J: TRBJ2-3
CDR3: CASSLTPGQQYF

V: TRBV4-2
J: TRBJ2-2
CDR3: CASSQDSSVGNTGELFF

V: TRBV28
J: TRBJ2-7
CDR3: CASSFEGGSDEQYF

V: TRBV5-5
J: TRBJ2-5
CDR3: CASSLEPGGWETQYF

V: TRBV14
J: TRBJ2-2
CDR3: CASSFRPGLELFF

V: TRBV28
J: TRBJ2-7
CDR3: CASSPQGSSYEQYF

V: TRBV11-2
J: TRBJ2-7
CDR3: CASSLWTSGPSYEQYF

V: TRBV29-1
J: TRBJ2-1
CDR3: CSAPGQGTNEQFF

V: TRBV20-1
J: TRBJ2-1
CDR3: CSAPDLDFTLNEQFF

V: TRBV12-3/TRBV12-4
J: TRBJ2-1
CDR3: CASSFLGGSYNEQFF

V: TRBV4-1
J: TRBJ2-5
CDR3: CASSQDEDYEETQYF

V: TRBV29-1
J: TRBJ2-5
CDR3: CSVEDGDRGRTQYF

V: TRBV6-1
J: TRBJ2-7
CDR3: CASGPGLRYEQYF

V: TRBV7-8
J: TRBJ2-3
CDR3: CASSLVRGSSDTQYF

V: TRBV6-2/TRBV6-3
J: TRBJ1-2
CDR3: CASTGFYGYTF

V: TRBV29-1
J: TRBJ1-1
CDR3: CSVDEVANTEAFF

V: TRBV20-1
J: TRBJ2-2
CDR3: CSVGTPNTGELFF

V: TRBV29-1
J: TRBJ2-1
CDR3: CSVDGGNEQFF

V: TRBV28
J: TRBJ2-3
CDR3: CASSRQGSTDTQYF

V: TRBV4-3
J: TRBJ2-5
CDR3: CASSQGQQETQYF

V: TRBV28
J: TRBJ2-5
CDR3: CASSFLRGEETQYF

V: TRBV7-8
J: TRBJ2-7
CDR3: CASSFREGSHEQYF

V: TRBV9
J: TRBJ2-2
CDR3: CASSAKSWELFF

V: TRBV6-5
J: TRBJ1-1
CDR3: CASRSQGSEAFF